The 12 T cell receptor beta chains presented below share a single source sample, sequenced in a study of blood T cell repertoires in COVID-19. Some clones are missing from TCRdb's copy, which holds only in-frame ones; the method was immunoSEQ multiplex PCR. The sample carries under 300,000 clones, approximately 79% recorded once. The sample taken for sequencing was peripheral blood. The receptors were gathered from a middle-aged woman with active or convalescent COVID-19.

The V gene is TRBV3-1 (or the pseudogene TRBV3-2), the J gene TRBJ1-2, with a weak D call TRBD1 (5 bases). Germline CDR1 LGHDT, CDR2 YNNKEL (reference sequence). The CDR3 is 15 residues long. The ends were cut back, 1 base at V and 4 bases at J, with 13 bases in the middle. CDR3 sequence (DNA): TGTGCCAGCAGCCAAGGGGTAGGGGAGGCCTATGGCTACACCTTC. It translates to CASSQGVGEAYGYTF.

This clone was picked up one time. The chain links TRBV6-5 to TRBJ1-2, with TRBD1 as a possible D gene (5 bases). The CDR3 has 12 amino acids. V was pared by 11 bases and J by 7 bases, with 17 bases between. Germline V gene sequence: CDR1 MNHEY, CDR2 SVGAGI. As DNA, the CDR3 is TGTGCCCTAAAAATGGGGCCCCCTGGCTACACCTTC. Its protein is CALKMGPPGYTF.

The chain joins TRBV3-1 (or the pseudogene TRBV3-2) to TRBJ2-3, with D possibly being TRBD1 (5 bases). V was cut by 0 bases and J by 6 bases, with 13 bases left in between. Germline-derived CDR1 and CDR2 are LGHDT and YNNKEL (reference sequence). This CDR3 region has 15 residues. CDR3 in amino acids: CASSQDWSRADTQYF. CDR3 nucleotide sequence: TGTGCCAGCAGCCAAGATTGGAGCAGGGCGGATACGCAGTATTTT.

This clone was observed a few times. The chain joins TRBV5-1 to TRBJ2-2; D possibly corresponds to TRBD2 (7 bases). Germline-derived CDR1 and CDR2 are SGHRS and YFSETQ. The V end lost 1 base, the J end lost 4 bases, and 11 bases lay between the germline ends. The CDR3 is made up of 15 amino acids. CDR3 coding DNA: TGCGCCAGCAGCTTGAACCGGGGGGCCACCGGGGAGCTGTTTTTT. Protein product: CASSLNRGATGELFF. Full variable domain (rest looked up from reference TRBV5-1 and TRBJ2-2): KAGVTQTPRYLIKTRGQQVTLSCSPISGHRSVSWYQQTPGQGLQFLFEYFSETQRNKGNFPGRFSGRQFSNSRSEMNVSTLELGDSALYLCASSLNRGATGELFFGEGSRLTVL.

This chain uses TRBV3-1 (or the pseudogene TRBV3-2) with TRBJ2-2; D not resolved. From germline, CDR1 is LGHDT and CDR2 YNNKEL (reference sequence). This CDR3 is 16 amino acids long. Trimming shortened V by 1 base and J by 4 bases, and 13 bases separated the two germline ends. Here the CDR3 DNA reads TGTGCCAGCAGCCAAGCGGCAACAGCAAGCACCGGGGAGCTGTTTTTT. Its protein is CASSQAATASTGELFF.

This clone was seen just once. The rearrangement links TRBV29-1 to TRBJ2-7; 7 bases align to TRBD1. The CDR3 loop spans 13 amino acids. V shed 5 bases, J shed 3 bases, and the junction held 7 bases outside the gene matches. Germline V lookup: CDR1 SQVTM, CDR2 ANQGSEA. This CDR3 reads CSVIPGQHYEQYF. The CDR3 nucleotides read TGCAGCGTTATCCCGGGACAGCACTACGAGCAGTACTTC.

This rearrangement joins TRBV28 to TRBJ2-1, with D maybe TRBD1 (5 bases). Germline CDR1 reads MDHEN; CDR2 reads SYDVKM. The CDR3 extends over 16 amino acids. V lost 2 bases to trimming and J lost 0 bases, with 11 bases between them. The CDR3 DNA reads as TGTGCCAGCAGTTTAGACAGCCTGAGCTCCTACAATGAGCAGTTCTTC. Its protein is CASSLDSLSSYNEQFF.

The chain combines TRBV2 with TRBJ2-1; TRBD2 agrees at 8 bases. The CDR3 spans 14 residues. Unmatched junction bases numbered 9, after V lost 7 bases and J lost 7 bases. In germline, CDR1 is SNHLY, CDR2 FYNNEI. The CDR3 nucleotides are TGTGCCAGCAATGTTCAAGCGGGGGCAAATGAGCAGTTCTTC. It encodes CASNVQAGANEQFF.

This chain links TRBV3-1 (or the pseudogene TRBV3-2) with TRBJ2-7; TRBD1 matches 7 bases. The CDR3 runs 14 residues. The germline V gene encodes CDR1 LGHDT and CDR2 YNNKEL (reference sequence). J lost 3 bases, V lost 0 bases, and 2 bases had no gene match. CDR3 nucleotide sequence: TGTGCCAGCAGCCAAGAGACAGGGTTCTACGAGCAGTACTTC. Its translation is CASSQETGFYEQYF.

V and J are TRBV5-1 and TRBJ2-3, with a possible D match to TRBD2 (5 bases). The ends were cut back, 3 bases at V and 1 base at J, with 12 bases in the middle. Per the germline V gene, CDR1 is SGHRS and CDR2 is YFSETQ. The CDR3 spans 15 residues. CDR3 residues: CASSSGGAGTDTQYF. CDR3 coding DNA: TGCGCCAGCAGCTCGGGTGGAGCGGGCACAGATACGCAGTATTTT.

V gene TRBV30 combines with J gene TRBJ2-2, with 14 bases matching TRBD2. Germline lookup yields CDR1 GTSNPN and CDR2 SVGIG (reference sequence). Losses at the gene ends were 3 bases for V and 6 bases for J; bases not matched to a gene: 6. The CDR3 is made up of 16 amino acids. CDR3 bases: TGTGCCTGGAGCCAGACTAGCGGGGGGGCCTCCGGGGAGCTGTTTTTT. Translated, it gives CAWSQTSGGASGELFF.

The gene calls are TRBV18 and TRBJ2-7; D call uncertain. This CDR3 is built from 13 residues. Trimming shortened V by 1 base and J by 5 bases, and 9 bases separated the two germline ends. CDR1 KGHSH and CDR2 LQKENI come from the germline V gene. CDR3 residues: CASSPRQFNEQYF. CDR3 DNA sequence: TGTGCCAGCTCACCACGGCAGTTTAACGAGCAGTACTTC.